This T cell receptor beta chain appears in the sequencing data of a study of T-cell memory formation after mild COVID-19. Study background: Largely, the TCR clusters proved donor specific.

The CDR3 contains 15 residues. Germline V lookup: CDR1 LGHNA, CDR2 YNFKEQ. Unmatched junction bases numbered 7, after V lost 5 bases and J lost 4 bases. Amplification by 5'RACE using constant-segment primers produced TCR alpha and TCR beta cDNA libraries that carried sample barcodes and UMIs. Each CDR3 protein gets one entry after TCRdb re-called the 5' RACE reads with MiXCR. The profile covers 190,000 or so distinct CDR3 sequences, with about a fifth appearing a single time and 23% taken by the ten largest. A remark on this clonotype: Its specificity is unknown.

Overall study results and limits: Researchers could not confirm that second-wave clones peaking on day 37 targeted SARS-CoV-2. A second wave expanding day 15 to 37 was CD4+-biased; contracting clones were balanced.

The sequence derives from an adult woman who had mild COVID-19 (a few samples of this study predate the infection). Cell type and time point are not known. Source material: PBMCs or a T cell subset sorted from them (not recorded which). V and J are TRBV4-2 and TRBJ1-1; 10 bases agree with TRBD1. CDR3 loop: CASSIQGQGSTEAFF. The CDR3 DNA follows: TGTGCCAGCAGCATACAGGGACAGGGGAGCACTGAAGCTTTCTTT.